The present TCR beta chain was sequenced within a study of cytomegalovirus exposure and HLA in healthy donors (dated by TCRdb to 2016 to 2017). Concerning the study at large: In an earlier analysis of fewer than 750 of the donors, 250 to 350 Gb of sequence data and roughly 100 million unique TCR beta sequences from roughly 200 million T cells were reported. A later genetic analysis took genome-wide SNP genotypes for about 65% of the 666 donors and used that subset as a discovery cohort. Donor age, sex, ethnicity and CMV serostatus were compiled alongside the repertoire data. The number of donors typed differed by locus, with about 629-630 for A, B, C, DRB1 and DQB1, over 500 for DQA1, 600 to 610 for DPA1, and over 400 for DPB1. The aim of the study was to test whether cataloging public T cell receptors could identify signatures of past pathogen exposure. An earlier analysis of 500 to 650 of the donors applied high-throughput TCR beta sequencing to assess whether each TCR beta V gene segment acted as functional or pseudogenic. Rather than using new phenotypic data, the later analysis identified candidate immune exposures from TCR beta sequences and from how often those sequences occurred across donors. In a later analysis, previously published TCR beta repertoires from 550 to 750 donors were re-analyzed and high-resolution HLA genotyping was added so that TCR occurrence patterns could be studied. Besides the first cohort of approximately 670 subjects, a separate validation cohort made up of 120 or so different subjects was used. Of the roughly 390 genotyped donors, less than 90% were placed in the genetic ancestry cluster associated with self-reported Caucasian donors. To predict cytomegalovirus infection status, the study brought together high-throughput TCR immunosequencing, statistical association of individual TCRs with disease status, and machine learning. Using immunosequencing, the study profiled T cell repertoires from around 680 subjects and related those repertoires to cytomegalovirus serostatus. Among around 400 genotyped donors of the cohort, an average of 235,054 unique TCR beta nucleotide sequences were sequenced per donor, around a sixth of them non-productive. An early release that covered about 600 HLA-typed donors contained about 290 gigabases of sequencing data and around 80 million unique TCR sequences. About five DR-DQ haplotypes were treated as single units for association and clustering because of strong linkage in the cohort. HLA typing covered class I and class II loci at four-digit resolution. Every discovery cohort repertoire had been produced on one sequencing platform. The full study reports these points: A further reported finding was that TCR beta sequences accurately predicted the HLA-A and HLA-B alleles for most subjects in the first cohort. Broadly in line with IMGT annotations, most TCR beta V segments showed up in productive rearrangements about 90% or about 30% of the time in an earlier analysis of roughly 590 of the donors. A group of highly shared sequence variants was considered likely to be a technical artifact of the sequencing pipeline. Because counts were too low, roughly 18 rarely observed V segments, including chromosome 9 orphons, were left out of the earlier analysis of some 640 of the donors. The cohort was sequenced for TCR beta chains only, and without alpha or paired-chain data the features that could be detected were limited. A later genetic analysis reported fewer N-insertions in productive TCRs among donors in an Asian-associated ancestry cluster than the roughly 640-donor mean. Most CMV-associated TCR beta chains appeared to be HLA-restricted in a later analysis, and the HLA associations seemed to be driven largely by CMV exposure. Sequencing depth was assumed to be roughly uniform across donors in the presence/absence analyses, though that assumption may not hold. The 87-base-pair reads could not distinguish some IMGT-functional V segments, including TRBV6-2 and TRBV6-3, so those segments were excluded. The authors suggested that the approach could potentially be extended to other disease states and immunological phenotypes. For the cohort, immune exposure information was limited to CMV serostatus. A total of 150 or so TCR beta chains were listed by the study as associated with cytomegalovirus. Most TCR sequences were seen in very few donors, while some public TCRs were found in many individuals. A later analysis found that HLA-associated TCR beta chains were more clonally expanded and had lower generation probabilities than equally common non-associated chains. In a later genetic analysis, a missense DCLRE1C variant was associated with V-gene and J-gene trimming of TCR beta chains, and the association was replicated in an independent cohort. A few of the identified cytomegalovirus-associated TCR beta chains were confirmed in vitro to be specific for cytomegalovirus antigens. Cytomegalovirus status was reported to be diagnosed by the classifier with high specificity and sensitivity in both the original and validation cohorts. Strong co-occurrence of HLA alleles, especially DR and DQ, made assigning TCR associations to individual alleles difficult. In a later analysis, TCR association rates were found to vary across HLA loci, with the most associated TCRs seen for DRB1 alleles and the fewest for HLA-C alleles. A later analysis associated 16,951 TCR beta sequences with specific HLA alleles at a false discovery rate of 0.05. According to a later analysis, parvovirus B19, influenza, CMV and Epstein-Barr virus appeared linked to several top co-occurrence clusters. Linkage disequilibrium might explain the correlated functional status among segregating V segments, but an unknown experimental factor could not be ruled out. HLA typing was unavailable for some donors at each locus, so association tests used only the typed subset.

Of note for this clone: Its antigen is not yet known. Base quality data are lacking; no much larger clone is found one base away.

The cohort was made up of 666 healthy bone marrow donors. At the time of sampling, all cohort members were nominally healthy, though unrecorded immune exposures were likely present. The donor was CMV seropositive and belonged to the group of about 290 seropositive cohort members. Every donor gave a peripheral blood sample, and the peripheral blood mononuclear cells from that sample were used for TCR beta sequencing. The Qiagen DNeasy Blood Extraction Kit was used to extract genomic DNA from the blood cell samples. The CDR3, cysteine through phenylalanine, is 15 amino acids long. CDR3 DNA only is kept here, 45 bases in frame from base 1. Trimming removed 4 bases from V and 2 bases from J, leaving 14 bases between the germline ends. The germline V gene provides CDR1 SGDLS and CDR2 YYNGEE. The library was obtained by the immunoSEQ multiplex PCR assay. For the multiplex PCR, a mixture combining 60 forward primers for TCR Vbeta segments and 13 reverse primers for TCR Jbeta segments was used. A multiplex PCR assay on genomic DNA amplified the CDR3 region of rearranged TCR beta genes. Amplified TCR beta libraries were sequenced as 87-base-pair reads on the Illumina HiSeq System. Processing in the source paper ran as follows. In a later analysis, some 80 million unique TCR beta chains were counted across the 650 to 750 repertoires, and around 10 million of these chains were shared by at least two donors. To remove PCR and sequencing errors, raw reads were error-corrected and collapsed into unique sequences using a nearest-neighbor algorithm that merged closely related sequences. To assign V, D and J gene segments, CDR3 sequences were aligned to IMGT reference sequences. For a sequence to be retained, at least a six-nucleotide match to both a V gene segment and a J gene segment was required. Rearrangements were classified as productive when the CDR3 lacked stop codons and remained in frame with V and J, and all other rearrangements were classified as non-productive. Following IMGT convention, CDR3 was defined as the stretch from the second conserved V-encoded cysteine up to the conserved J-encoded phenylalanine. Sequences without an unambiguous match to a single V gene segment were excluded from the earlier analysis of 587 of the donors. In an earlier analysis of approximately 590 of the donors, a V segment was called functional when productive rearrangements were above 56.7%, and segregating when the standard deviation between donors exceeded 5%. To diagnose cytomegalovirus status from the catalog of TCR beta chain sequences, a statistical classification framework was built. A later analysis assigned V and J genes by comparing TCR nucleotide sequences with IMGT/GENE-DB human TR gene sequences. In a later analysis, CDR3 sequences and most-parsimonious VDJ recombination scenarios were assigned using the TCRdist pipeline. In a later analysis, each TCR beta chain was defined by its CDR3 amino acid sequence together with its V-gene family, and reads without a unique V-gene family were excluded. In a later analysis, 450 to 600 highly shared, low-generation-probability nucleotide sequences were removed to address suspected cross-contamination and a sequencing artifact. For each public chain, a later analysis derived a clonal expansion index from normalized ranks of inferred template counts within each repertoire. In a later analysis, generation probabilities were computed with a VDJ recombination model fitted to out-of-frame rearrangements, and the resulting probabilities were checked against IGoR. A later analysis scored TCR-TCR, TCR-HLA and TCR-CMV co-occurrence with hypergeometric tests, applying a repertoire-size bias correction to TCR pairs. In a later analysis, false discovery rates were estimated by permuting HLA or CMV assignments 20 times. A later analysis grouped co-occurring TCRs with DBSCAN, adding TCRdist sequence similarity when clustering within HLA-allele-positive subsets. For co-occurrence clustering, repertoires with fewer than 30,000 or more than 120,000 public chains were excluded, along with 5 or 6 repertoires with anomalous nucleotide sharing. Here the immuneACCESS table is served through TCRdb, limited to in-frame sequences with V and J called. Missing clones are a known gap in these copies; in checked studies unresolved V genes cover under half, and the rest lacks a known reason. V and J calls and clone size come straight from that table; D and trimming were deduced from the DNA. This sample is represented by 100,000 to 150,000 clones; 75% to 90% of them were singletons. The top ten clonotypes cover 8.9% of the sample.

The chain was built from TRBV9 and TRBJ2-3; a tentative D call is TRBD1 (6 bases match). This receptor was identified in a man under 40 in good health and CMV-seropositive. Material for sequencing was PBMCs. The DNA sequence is TGTGCCAGCAGCTCGTCCACAGGGACCACAGATACGCAGTATTTT. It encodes CASSSSTGTTDTQYF.